The present T cell receptor beta chain was sequenced within a study of shared clonotypes between healthy human individuals. Overall study results and limits: Clonotype sharing across donors was expected to vary with sequencing depth.

The protocol was immunoSEQ multiplex PCR, while the TCRdb copy is restricted to in-frame clones and leaves out a portion. The repertoire holds about 2.5 million clones, with around 92% as singletons. V was cut by 0 bases and J by 11 bases, with 16 bases left in between. CDR1 SEHNR and CDR2 FQNEAQ come from the germline V gene (reference sequence). The CDR3 sequence is 15 residues long. The sample holds a few counts of this clone. The antigen is undetermined. This chain links TRBV7-9 with TRBJ2-2; either TRBD1 or TRBD2 may supply D (5 bases each). The TCR sequence derives from a man in his late teens or twenties in good health. Some clones in this sample may be carry-over from other donors' samples. Input material: naive CD4+ T cells from PBMCs. Sample subset: CD45RA+ positively selected. In DNA, the CDR3 is TGTGCCAGCAGCTTAGCCGGGACCCCATTAGTTGAGCTGTTTTTT. This gives the protein CASSLAGTPLVELFF.